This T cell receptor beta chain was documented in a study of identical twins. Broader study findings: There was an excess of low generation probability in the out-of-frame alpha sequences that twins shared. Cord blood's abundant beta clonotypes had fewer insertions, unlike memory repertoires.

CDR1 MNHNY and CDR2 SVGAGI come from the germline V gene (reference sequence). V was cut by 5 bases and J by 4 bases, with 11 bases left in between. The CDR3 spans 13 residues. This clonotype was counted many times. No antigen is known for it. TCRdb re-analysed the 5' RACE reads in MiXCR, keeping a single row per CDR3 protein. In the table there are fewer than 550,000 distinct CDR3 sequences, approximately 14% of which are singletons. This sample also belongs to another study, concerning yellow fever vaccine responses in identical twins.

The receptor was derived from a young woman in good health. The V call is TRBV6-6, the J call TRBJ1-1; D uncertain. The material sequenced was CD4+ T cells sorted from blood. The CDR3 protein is CASSLYSSTEAFF. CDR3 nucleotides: TGTGCCAGCAGTCTCTACAGTAGCACTGAAGCTTTCTTT.